This is a list of T cell receptor beta chains from one sample in a study of OX40 agonist ivuxolimab in advanced cancers. Produced via immunoSEQ multiplex PCR; TCRdb's table is partial and in-frame only. The sample lists more than 95,000 clones, approximately 93% occurring once. The material sequenced was CD4+ or CD8+ T cells sorted from blood, taken in a trial of the OX40 agonist ivuxolimab. Receptors were obtained from an adult with an advanced solid tumor such as melanoma, head and neck, liver or kidney cancer. The CDR3 runs from the conserved cysteine through the conserved F or W. A D gene is named only where the DNA matches it firmly. The size entry is marked missing in some rows and otherwise reads once, few, many or a size class.

V: TRBV9; D: TRBD1; J: TRBJ2-7; size: -; DNA: TGTGCCAGCAGCGTAGCTCTACAGGGGAGATACGAGCAGTACTTC; CDR3: CASSVALQGRYEQYF
V: TRBV5-1; D: TRBD1; J: TRBJ2-7; size: -; DNA: TGCGCCAGACGGGATAAGGGACAGGGGAGCTCCTACGAGCAGTACTTC; CDR3: CARRDKGQGSSYEQYF
V: TRBV6-5; D: TRBD1; J: TRBJ1-1; size: -; DNA: TGTGCCAGCAGTTACTCGCTACTGACAGGGATCACTGAAGCTTTCTTT; CDR3: CASSYSLLTGITEAFF
V: TRBV11-3; D: -; J: TRBJ1-1; size: -; DNA: TGTGCCAGCAGCTCTATGCATGAAGCTTTCTTT; CDR3: CASSSMHEAFF
V: TRBV5-1; D: TRBD1; J: TRBJ1-2; size: -; DNA: TGCGCCAGCAGCTTTGAAGGGGGCGGTTATGGCTACACCTTC; CDR3: CASSFEGGGYGYTF
V: TRBV19; D: TRBD2; J: TRBJ2-1; size: -; DNA: TGTGCCAGTAGTATAGATTATCCCCTGACGGGACTAGCCCCCTACAATGAGCAGTTCTTC; CDR3: CASSIDYPLTGLAPYNEQFF
V: TRBV7-2; D: -; J: TRBJ1-2; size: -; DNA: TGTGCCAGCAGCCTGTTGGGGGGGCACGATAACTATGGCTACACCTTC; CDR3: CASSLLGGHDNYGYTF
V: TRBV25-1; D: -; J: TRBJ1-1; size: -; DNA: TGTGCCAGCCGGGCAGGCTATACTGACACTGAAGCTTTCTTT; CDR3: CASRAGYTDTEAFF
V: TRBV27; D: TRBD2; J: TRBJ2-5; size: -; DNA: TGTGCCAGCAGGGTCGGGACTAGCGGGGGGAGGGAGACCCAGTACTTC; CDR3: CASRVGTSGGRETQYF
V: TRBV27; D: -; J: TRBJ1-6; size: -; DNA: TGTGCCAGCAGTGACCCGGGACTCACCAATTCACCCCTCCACTTT; CDR3: CASSDPGLTNSPLHF
V: TRBV7-2; D: -; J: TRBJ2-7; size: -; DNA: TGTGCCAGCAGCTTAGGGGACATCTCCTACGAGCAGTACTTC; CDR3: CASSLGDISYEQYF
V: TRBV5-6; D: TRBD2; J: TRBJ2-3; size: -; DNA: TGTGCCAGCAGCTTAGCGACTAGCGGGGGTTTGGCAGATACGCAGTATTTT; CDR3: CASSLATSGGLADTQYF
V: TRBV6-6; D: TRBD1; J: TRBJ1-2; size: -; DNA: TGTGCCAGCAGTCTGGGTTGGACAGGCCCTTATGGCTACACCTTC; CDR3: CASSLGWTGPYGYTF
V: TRBV28; D: TRBD1; J: TRBJ1-4; size: -; DNA: TGTGCCAGCAGCCCGCAAACAGGGGCCCTGAGGCTGTTTTTT; CDR3: CASSPQTGALRLFF
V: TRBV10-3; D: -; J: TRBJ1-5; size: -; DNA: TGTGCCATCAGTGACCGGACAGCGGAGCAGCCCCAGCATTTT; CDR3: CAISDRTAEQPQHF
V: TRBV7-2; D: -; J: TRBJ2-1; size: -; DNA: TGTGCCAGCAGCTTAGAGCCAGGGCACAATGAGCAGTTCTTC; CDR3: CASSLEPGHNEQFF
V: TRBV6-5; D: TRBD1; J: TRBJ2-1; size: -; DNA: TGTGCCAGCAGTCCCCGGGGCAGGGGGCCTTCGAAGCAGTTCTTC; CDR3: CASSPRGRGPSKQFF
V: TRBV6-4; D: -; J: TRBJ2-3; size: -; DNA: TGTGCCAGCAGTGAGGGTTTCAGCACAGATACGCAGTATTTT; CDR3: CASSEGFSTDTQYF
V: TRBV10-3; D: TRBD2; J: TRBJ2-7; size: -; DNA: TGTGCCATCACCGAAGGGGGGCTAGCGGGATCCTACGAGCAGTACTTC; CDR3: CAITEGGLAGSYEQYF
V: TRBV5-1; D: TRBD1; J: TRBJ2-1; size: -; DNA: TGCGCCAGCAGCTTGTCGGGGGACAGGGTATTAGGGGAGCAGTTCTTC; CDR3: CASSLSGDRVLGEQFF
V: TRBV7-2; D: -; J: TRBJ1-1; size: -; DNA: TGTGCCAGCAGCTTAGGGGGGCCGGGCATGAACACTGAAGCTTTCTTT; CDR3: CASSLGGPGMNTEAFF
V: TRBV28; D: -; J: TRBJ2-1; size: once; DNA: TGTGCCAGCAGTTTACCTGGGCGGTACAATGAGCAGTTCTTC; CDR3: CASSLPGRYNEQFF
V: TRBV7-2; D: TRBD1; J: TRBJ2-1; size: -; DNA: TGCGCCAGCAGCCAAGGATTTGCCGGGACAGGGGGCAATGAGCAGTTCTTC; CDR3: CASSQGFAGTGGNEQFF
V: TRBV28; D: TRBD1; J: TRBJ1-4; size: -; DNA: TGTGCCAGCAGTTCCGGACAGGCCGGGGAAAAACTGTTTTTT; CDR3: CASSSGQAGEKLFF
V: TRBV7-9; D: TRBD2; J: TRBJ2-1; size: -; DNA: TGTGCCAGCAGCTCCAGCCGGACTAGCGGATTTTACAATGAGCAGTTCTTC; CDR3: CASSSSRTSGFYNEQFF
V: TRBV5-4; D: -; J: TRBJ1-4; size: once; DNA: TGTGCCAGCAGCTGGGGGATGTATGAAAAACTGTTTTTT; CDR3: CASSWGMYEKLFF
V: TRBV10-3; D: -; J: TRBJ1-1; size: -; DNA: TGTGCCATCAGTGAGTCGAGGGGGAGGACTGAAGCTTTCTTT; CDR3: CAISESRGRTEAFF
V: TRBV5-4; D: TRBD1; J: TRBJ1-1; size: once; DNA: TGTGCCAGCAGCTTGACAGGGGGCTTGGGAACTGAAGCTTTCTTT; CDR3: CASSLTGGLGTEAFF
V: TRBV7-2; D: TRBD1; J: TRBJ1-5; size: -; DNA: TGTGCCAGCAGCTTAGGACAGGGAAGCAATCAGCCCCAGCATTTT; CDR3: CASSLGQGSNQPQHF
V: TRBV5-1; D: TRBD1; J: TRBJ2-5; size: -; DNA: TGCGCCAGCAGCTTGGTTCCAGGGGGACAAGAGACCCAGTACTTC; CDR3: CASSLVPGGQETQYF
V: TRBV18; D: -; J: TRBJ1-6; size: -; DNA: TGTGCCAGCTCACAGGGACGGCCGGGGACACCCCTCCACTTT; CDR3: CASSQGRPGTPLHF
V: TRBV6-5; D: TRBD1; J: TRBJ2-7; size: once; DNA: TGTGCCACCCAATGGATCTGGGGACAGACCTACGAGCAGTACTTC; CDR3: CATQWIWGQTYEQYF
V: TRBV9; D: TRBD1; J: TRBJ1-2; size: -; DNA: TGTGCCAGCAGCGTGGCCCGACAGGGGATAGGATATGGCTACACCTTC; CDR3: CASSVARQGIGYGYTF
V: TRBV11-2; D: -; J: TRBJ2-5; size: -; DNA: TGTGCCAGCAGCCCATTCACATGGGGGGGCGAGACCCAGTACTTC; CDR3: CASSPFTWGGETQYF
V: TRBV7-2; D: TRBD2; J: TRBJ2-7; size: -; DNA: TGTGCCAGCAGCTTAGGGAGCGGGAGGGCCTACGAGCAGTACTTC; CDR3: CASSLGSGRAYEQYF
V: TRBV21-1; D: -; J: TRBJ1-1; size: -; DNA: TGTGCCAGCAGCAAAGAGTCTCGAGGACAACCGAACACTGAAGCTTTCTTT; CDR3: CASSKESRGQPNTEAFF
V: TRBV7-9; D: TRBD2; J: TRBJ2-2; size: once; DNA: TGTGCCAGCAGCTTAATTTCTAGCGGAAAAGCAGCCGGGGAGCTGTTTTTT; CDR3: CASSLISSGKAAGELFF
V: TRBV7-2; D: -; J: TRBJ1-5; size: -; DNA: TGTGCCAGCAGCTTTGGGACTTACTTAATAGGGAGCAATCAGCCCCAGCATTTT; CDR3: CASSFGTYLIGSNQPQHF
V: TRBV7-2; D: TRBD1; J: TRBJ1-2; size: -; DNA: TGTGCCAGCAGCCTAGGGGGCAGGGCGGGCTACACCTTC; CDR3: CASSLGGRAGYTF
V: TRBV20-1; D: -; J: TRBJ1-1; size: -; DNA: TGCAGTGCTAACATGGGGGCCCGAGCTTTCTTT; CDR3: CSANMGARAFF
V: TRBV6-5; D: -; J: TRBJ2-7; size: -; DNA: TGTGCCAGCAGTTACCTACAGGGTTACGAGCAGTACTTC; CDR3: CASSYLQGYEQYF
V: TRBV5-4; D: -; J: TRBJ2-1; size: -; DNA: TGTGCCAGCAGCTTGGTATCAGGAAGGAACAATGAGCAGTTCTTC; CDR3: CASSLVSGRNNEQFF
V: TRBV29-1; D: -; J: TRBJ2-3; size: -; DNA: TGCAGCGTTCTCTCCGTAAGGGGCGCAACAGATACGCAGTATTTT; CDR3: CSVLSVRGATDTQYF
V: TRBV7-3; D: TRBD1; J: TRBJ2-3; size: once; DNA: TGTGCCAGCAGCTTCCGACAGGGTCGCACAGATACGCAGTATTTT; CDR3: CASSFRQGRTDTQYF
V: TRBV7-2; D: TRBD1; J: TRBJ1-5; size: -; DNA: TGTGCCAGCAGCTTAAGGTTGAGGACAGGGCCGAGTCCCCCCCAGCATTTT; CDR3: CASSLRLRTGPSPPQHF
V: TRBV10-2; D: -; J: TRBJ1-3; size: -; DNA: TGCGCCAGCAGTCGCGGGACGGATGGAAACACCATATATTTT; CDR3: CASSRGTDGNTIYF